These 2 T cell receptor beta chains were sequenced from one sample in a study of T-cell reconstitution after alpha-beta-depleted transplantation in children. Unique molecular identifiers were incorporated into the prepared TCRbeta library. TCRdb called the PCR reads again in MiXCR, with one record for every CDR3 protein. Of about 15,000 distinct CDR3 sequences listed, around 12% were seen once; the top ten hold 60% to 75%. The source was PBMCs, mostly from graft donor cells, collected 180 days after TCRalphabeta/CD19-depleted stem cell transplant. The source is a boy in the first two years of life who had a stem cell transplant for Wiskott-Aldrich syndrome, so the T cells may come from the graft donor.

This clonotype is medium-sized by share. The chain combines TRBV5-1 with TRBJ2-5, with D possibly matching TRBD2 (6 bases). Germline V CDR1 and CDR2: SGHRS, YFSETQ. V was pared by 4 bases and J by 3 bases, with 16 bases between. The CDR3 runs 15 residues. The CDR3 bases are TGCGCCAGCAGCCCCGGAATGATAGCGGAAGAGACCCAGTACTTC. Translation: CASSPGMIAEETQYF.

The sample holds many counts of this clonotype. The V gene is TRBV9, the J gene TRBJ1-1, with no clear D. This CDR3 comprises 16 residues. V lost 3 bases and J lost 3, with 18 bases in between. Germline V gives CDR1 SGDLS, CDR2 YYNGEE. CDR3 coding DNA: TGTGCCAGCAGCGCTGGATTTTGGCAGAGGGACACTGAAGCTTTCTTT. As protein: CASSAGFWQRDTEAFF.